The 22 T cell receptor beta chains given below trace back to one sample, sequenced in a study of blood T cell repertoires in COVID-19. Sequenced by immunoSEQ multiplex PCR; TCRdb stores in-frame clones only, minus some. Here the sample spans 160,000 or so clones, over 75% being singletons. Sequenced sample: PBMCs or T cells enriched from blood (not recorded which). The receptors shown here come from a man aged 35 to 55 who had recovered from COVID-19.

Here the CDR3 DNA reads TGTGCCAGCAGCTCGATCGACAGGTCCTACGAGCAGTACGTC. Translating it yields CASSSIDRSYEQYV. The rearrangement joins TRBV7-2 to TRBJ2-7; D may be TRBD1 (6 bases). CDR3 length: 14 amino acids. The germline V gene has CDR1 SGHTA and CDR2 FQGNSA. Trimming left V 4 bases short and J 1 base short, with 11 bases between.

This rearrangement joins TRBV19 to TRBJ1-1; the match to TRBD1 covers 9 bases. J lost 8 bases, V lost 7 bases, and 8 bases had no gene match. CDR3 length equals 13 residues. Germline CDR1 is LNHDA and CDR2 is SQIVND (reference sequence). CDR3 region: CASTRQGVREAFF. CDR3 DNA: TGTGCCAGTACTAGACAGGGGGTGAGGGAAGCTTTCTTT.

The CDR3 here is CASSYSFIRGGNQPQHF. Written as DNA, the CDR3 is TGTGCCAGCAGTTACTCCTTCATTCGGGGGGGCAATCAGCCCCAGCATTTT. The genes are TRBV6-2 or TRBV6-3 and TRBJ1-5; possible D gene TRBD1, 5 bases. The CDR3 spans 17 residues. Trimming took 0 bases from V and 2 from J, leaving 14 bases between them. Germline V gene sequence: CDR1 MNHEY, CDR2 SVGEGT.

Worth noting for this clone: The same CDR3 is also encoded by other DNA sequences in this sample. V is TRBV7-9 and J is TRBJ1-4, with a tentative D call TRBD1 (6 bases). The CDR3 spans 16 residues. CDR1 is SEHNR, CDR2 FQNEAQ, per germline (reference sequence). The ends were cut back, 3 bases at V and 0 bases at J, with 11 bases in the middle. The CDR3 nucleotides read TGTGCCAGCAGCTTCGGACAGCCCACAACTAATGAAAAACTGTTTTTT. Translation: CASSFGQPTTNEKLFF. Combining the CDR3 with reference TRBV7-9 and TRBJ1-4 gives the whole variable domain DTGVSQNPRHKITKRGQNVTFRCDPISEHNRLYWYRQTLGQGPEFLTYFQNEAQLEKSRLLSDRFSAERPKGSFSTLEIQRTEQGDSAMYLCASSFGQPTTNEKLFFGSGTQLSVL.

The chain recombines TRBV3-1 (or the pseudogene TRBV3-2) with TRBJ1-1, with D possibly being TRBD1 (5 bases). V lost 0 bases and J 3 bases, leaving 8 bases between the germline ends. Germline V lookup: CDR1 LGHDT, CDR2 YNNKEL (reference sequence). This CDR3 is built from 14 residues. The CDR3 sequence is CASSQEGAYTEAFF. As DNA, the CDR3 is TGTGCCAGCAGCCAAGAAGGGGCCTACACTGAAGCTTTCTTT.

The chain recombines TRBV7-6 with TRBJ2-2; 10 nucleotides agree with TRBD1. Per the germline V gene, CDR1 is SGHVS and CDR2 is FNYEAQ. V lost 0 bases to trimming and J lost 4 bases; unmatched junction nucleotides: 11. This CDR3 is 19 amino acids long. The CDR3 reads CASSLASGFRDRGTGELFF. Written as DNA, the CDR3 is TGTGCCAGCAGCTTAGCGAGCGGGTTTAGGGACAGGGGCACCGGGGAGCTGTTTTTT. The full variable domain, with the rest looked up from reference TRBV7-6 and TRBJ2-2, is GAGVSQSPRYKVTKRGQDVALRCDPISGHVSLYWYRQALGQGPEFLTYFNYEAQQDKSGLPNDRFSAERPEGSISTLTIQRTEQRDSAMYRCASSLASGFRDRGTGELFFGEGSRLTVL.

The rearrangement uses TRBV5-5 and TRBJ1-3; D remains ambiguous. Germline CDR1 and CDR2: SGHKS and YYEKEE (reference sequence). CDR3 size: 16 residues. With 2 bases removed from V and 0 bases from J, the gap between germline ends came to 12 bases. This chain's CDR3 is CASSFSGTSSGNTIYF. Written as DNA, the CDR3 is TGTGCCAGCAGCTTTTCAGGAACAAGCTCTGGAAACACCATATATTTT.

The chain uses TRBV14 and TRBJ1-1; tentatively, D is TRBD1 (6 bases). CDR1 and CDR2 (germline): SGHDN, FVKESK. The CDR3 contains 15 residues. V lost 0 bases, J lost 7 bases, and 15 bases lay in between. CDR3 sequence: CASSQELGQGYEAFF. CDR3 coding DNA: TGTGCCAGCAGCCAAGAACTCGGGCAGGGGTATGAAGCTTTCTTT.

V gene TRBV6-4 combines with J gene TRBJ2-7; 13 nucleotides agree with TRBD2. Germline V gives CDR1 MRHNA, CDR2 SNTAGT. The CDR3 is 15 residues long. V gave up 6 bases and J gave up 5 bases; unmatched junction bases: 7. CDR3 amino acids: CASSATTSGGDEQYF. In nucleotides, the CDR3 is TGTGCCAGCAGCGCTACCACTAGCGGGGGGGACGAGCAGTACTTC.

V is TRBV9 and J is TRBJ2-1; TRBD1 aligns across 10 bases. This CDR3 contains 15 residues. With V trimmed by 3 bases and J by 2 bases, 2 bases remained unmatched. Germline V gives CDR1 SGDLS, CDR2 YYNGEE. CDR3 in DNA: TGTGCCAGCAGCGGCGGGACAGGGGCCTACAATGAGCAGTTCTTC. This gives the protein CASSGGTGAYNEQFF.

The chain uses TRBV28 and TRBJ2-7, with 9 bases matching TRBD2. The CDR3 spans 13 residues. Germline CDR1 MDHEN, CDR2 SYDVKM. The CDR3 spells CASSSDRIAGGIV. The CDR3 DNA reads TGTGCCAGCAGTTCCGATCGGATCGCGGGGGGGATCGTC.

The chain carries TRBV11-2 and TRBJ2-1, with D perhaps matching TRBD1 (6 bases). This CDR3 comprises 17 residues. Trimming cost V 2 bases and J 1 base, with 15 bases left between them. Per the germline V gene, CDR1 is SGHAT and CDR2 is FQNNGV. For the CDR3, the DNA is TGTGCCAGCAGCTTAAATCTGGGGGCTGCTTCCTACAATGAGCAGTTCTTC. Protein product: CASSLNLGAASYNEQFF.

This clone appeared a single time. The gene calls are TRBV2 and TRBJ2-1; 8 bases align to TRBD2. This CDR3 has 15 amino acids. The V gene end was trimmed by 5 bases and the J gene end by 4 bases; junction bases not matched to a gene: 7. CDR1 and CDR2 from the germline V gene are SNHLY and FYNNEI. The CDR3 DNA follows: TGTGCCAGCAGTAACTCGGGGGGGGATTACAATGAGCAGTTCTTC. This encodes CASSNSGGDYNEQFF.

V gene TRBV11-2 combines with J gene TRBJ2-5, with 7 bases that match TRBD2. The CDR3 totals 14 residues. V trimming: 3 bases; J trimming: 2 bases; junction bases outside the gene matches: 3. Per the germline V gene, CDR1 is SGHAT and CDR2 is FQNNGV. The CDR3 nucleotides are TGTGCCAGCAGCTTTACTAGCGCTCAAGAGACCCAGTACTTC. Translated, it gives CASSFTSAQETQYF.

This rearrangement joins TRBV19 to TRBJ1-1, with D unresolved. V was trimmed by 5 bases and J by 0 bases, leaving 19 bases between them. The V gene's germline CDR1 is LNHDA and CDR2 SQIVND (reference sequence). There are 17 residues in the CDR3. The CDR3 loop is CASSPGSRRRMNTEAFF. The CDR3 nucleotides read TGTGCCAGTAGTCCAGGTTCCAGACGGCGCATGAACACTGAAGCTTTCTTT.

In the case of this clone: The sample holds other DNA sequences that translate to the same CDR3. The J gene is TRBJ2-2, the V gene TRBV19, with 8 positions matching TRBD1. Per germline, CDR1 LNHDA and CDR2 SQIVND (reference sequence). CDR3 length: 16 residues. The V and J ends lost 1 base and 2 bases, in that order; junction bases with no gene match: 3. CDR3 bases: TGTGCCAGTAGTATAGGGGGACAGGCTAACACCGGGGAGCTGTTTTTT. It codes for CASSIGGQANTGELFF.

The chain employs TRBV7-9 and TRBJ2-5, with 11 bases matching TRBD2. The V segment lost 4 bases and the J segment 7 bases; nucleotides outside the gene matches: 5. Germline lookup yields CDR1 SEHNR and CDR2 FQNEAQ (reference sequence). The CDR3 is made up of 14 amino acids. The CDR3: CASSSTSGVGTQYF. DNA of the CDR3: TGTGCCAGCAGCTCGACTAGCGGGGTAGGGACCCAGTACTTC.

The CDR3 nucleotides are TGTGCTAGTGGGGGCCCCGGGACAGGGGTCTCGAAGACTGGAAACACCATATATTTT. Translated: CASGGPGTGVSKTGNTIYF. The chain is built from TRBV12-5 and TRBJ1-3, with 10 bases matching TRBD1. V lost 6 bases, J lost 2 bases, and 16 bases stayed unmatched. Germline values: CDR1 LGHNT, CDR2 FRNRAP. CDR3 size: 19 residues.

This sequence joins TRBV5-6 and TRBJ1-5, with 7 bases fitting TRBD1. V gave up 1 base and J gave up 5 bases; unmatched junction bases: 6. The CDR3 has 15 amino acids. Germline V gene sequence: CDR1 SGHDT, CDR2 YYEEEE. The CDR3, as DNA: TGTGCCAGCAGCTTGCGAGGGGGCGCGGATCAGCCCCAGCATTTT. Translated: CASSLRGGADQPQHF.

The chain employs TRBV4-2 and TRBJ1-2; possibly TRBD1 for D (5 bases). Trimming removed 3 bases at V and 6 bases at J, with 14 bases between. This CDR3 has 14 amino acids. Germline values: CDR1 LGHNA, CDR2 YNFKEQ. In DNA, the CDR3 is TGTGCCAGCAGCCAGGGGACTGGTGTGAATGGCTACACCTTC. Its protein is CASSQGTGVNGYTF.

This clone was seen a few times. The CDR3 DNA reads as TGTGCCAGCAGCCCCCCGACAGGGAGTAATTCACCCCTCCACTTT. Translation gives CASSPPTGSNSPLHF. V gene TRBV6-5 combines with J gene TRBJ1-6, with 7 bases that match TRBD1. Germline trimming cut 6 bases from V and 6 bases from J; bases unmatched to any gene: 8. Per the germline V gene, CDR1 is MNHEY and CDR2 is SVGAGI. This CDR3 region has 15 residues.

The chain employs TRBV5-8 and TRBJ1-2; a possible D gene is TRBD1 (6 bases). Trimming removed 9 bases from V and 7 bases from J, with 25 bases in between. This CDR3 is built from 15 residues. Per germline, CDR1 SGHTS and CDR2 YDEGEE. The DNA of the CDR3 is TGTGCCACCAAGTACCCCAGCGCTGTAGGGGGTGGCTACACCTTC. Translated, it gives CATKYPSAVGGGYTF.